The rows below give T cell receptor beta chains drawn from one sample of a study of cytomegalovirus exposure and HLA in healthy donors. Repertoires were generated with immunoSEQ multiplex PCR, while TCRdb's copy carries only in-frame clones and drops some. The table shows about 150,000 clones, with 60% to 80% occurring only once. The material sequenced was PBMCs. The receptors were gathered from a man younger than 40 in good health and CMV-seropositive. The CDR3 runs from the conserved cysteine through the conserved F or W. The order of the fields is clone size, V gene, J gene, D gene, CDR3 DNA, CDR3 protein. A D gene is named only where the DNA matches it firmly. Some rows have no size entry. The others give once, few or many, or a class for an expanded clone.

abundance: NA; v_gene: TRBV25-1; j_gene: TRBJ1-6; d_gene: NA; CDR3nt: TGTGCCAGCAGTGTTCAGGGAAATAATTCACCCCTCCACTTT; CDR3aa: CASSVQGNNSPLHF
abundance: NA; v_gene: TRBV30; j_gene: TRBJ2-5; d_gene: TRBD1; CDR3nt: TGTGCCTGGAGTGATGGGACAGAAGTCCAAGAGACCCAGTACTTC; CDR3aa: CAWSDGTEVQETQYF
abundance: NA; v_gene: TRBV29-1; j_gene: TRBJ2-7; d_gene: TRBD2; CDR3nt: TGCAGCGTTGGTCTAGCGGGTGGGTACGAGCAGTACTTC; CDR3aa: CSVGLAGGYEQYF
abundance: NA; v_gene: TRBV7-2; j_gene: TRBJ1-2; d_gene: NA; CDR3nt: TGTGCCAGCAGCGCCCGTCGGGACACCTGGCTTAACTATGGCTACCCCTTC; CDR3aa: CASSARRDTWLNYGYPF
abundance: NA; v_gene: TRBV7-6; j_gene: TRBJ2-5; d_gene: TRBD2; CDR3nt: TGTGCCAGCAGCTTAGGACTAGCGGGAGGTCAAGAGACCCAGTACTTC; CDR3aa: CASSLGLAGGQETQYF
abundance: NA; v_gene: TRBV2; j_gene: TRBJ2-1; d_gene: NA; CDR3nt: TGTGCCAGCAGTAAACGGGGGGACAATTTGACTGAGCAGTTCTTC; CDR3aa: CASSKRGDNLTEQFF
abundance: NA; v_gene: TRBV29-1; j_gene: TRBJ2-5; d_gene: NA; CDR3nt: TGCAGCGTTCGTGGGGGGCAAGAGACCCAGTACTTC; CDR3aa: CSVRGGQETQYF
abundance: NA; v_gene: TRBV6-1; j_gene: TRBJ1-5; d_gene: TRBD1; CDR3nt: TGTGCCAGCAGTGAATGGGACAGGGGTTTGAGTCAGCCCCAGCATTTT; CDR3aa: CASSEWDRGLSQPQHF
abundance: NA; v_gene: TRBV4-2; j_gene: TRBJ2-1; d_gene: NA; CDR3nt: TGTGCCAGCAACCAAGGTCGGGGATCCTCCTACAATGAGCAGTTCTTC; CDR3aa: CASNQGRGSSYNEQFF
abundance: few; v_gene: TRBV5-8; j_gene: TRBJ2-2; d_gene: TRBD2; CDR3nt: TGTGCCAGCAGCCCGGCTAGCGCGGGAGAGCGCACCGGGGAGCTGTTTTTT; CDR3aa: CASSPASAGERTGELFF
abundance: NA; v_gene: TRBV4-2; j_gene: TRBJ1-1; d_gene: TRBD1; CDR3nt: TGTGCCAGCAGCCAAGGGACAGGGACCATGAACACTGAAGCTTTCTTT; CDR3aa: CASSQGTGTMNTEAFF
abundance: NA; v_gene: TRBV19; j_gene: TRBJ1-1; d_gene: NA; CDR3nt: TGTGCCAGTAGTATATTGGGTGGAGGGAACACTGAAGCTTTCTTT; CDR3aa: CASSILGGGNTEAFF
abundance: NA; v_gene: TRBV7-2; j_gene: TRBJ2-1; d_gene: TRBD2; CDR3nt: TGTGCCAGCAGCTTGCCGGCTAATAGCGGGAGGTCCTACAATGAGCAGTTCTTC; CDR3aa: CASSLPANSGRSYNEQFF